This T cell receptor (beta chain) was recorded in a study of blood T cell repertoires in COVID-19. Background on the study: T cells, B-cell-depleted T cells, or PBMCs provided the cDNA or gDNA that served as material.

In the authors' workflow: Estimation of nucleated cell counts was performed using reference gene primer amplification. The protocol was immunoSEQ multiplex PCR, while the TCRdb copy is restricted to in-frame clones and leaves out a portion. V, J and clone size reflect that table, while D and trimming were determined from the DNA. The sample shows 150,000 to 180,000 clones, about 88% of them seen only once. The germline V and J ends were trimmed by 2 bases and 8 bases, with 10 bases remaining between them. The CDR3 is 13 amino acids. The germline V gene encodes CDR1 SGHNT and CDR2 YYREEE (reference sequence).

The V and J genes are TRBV5-4 and TRBJ1-4; D ambiguous. The sequenced sample was peripheral blood. The receptor comes from a woman aged 55-75 years with COVID-19, enrolled during active disease. This chain's CDR3 is CASSLDFGEKLFF. CDR3 DNA sequence: TGTGCCAGCAGCTTAGACTTTGGGGAAAAACTGTTTTTT.